The TCR beta chain described here comes from a study of T cell changes during pregnancy in multiple sclerosis. J was trimmed by 6 bases and V by 5 bases; bases with no gene match: 12. Germline V gives CDR1 KGHSH, CDR2 LQKENI. CDR3 length: 15 residues. Assay used: immunoSEQ multiplex PCR; TCRdb lists only in-frame clones, some missing. The data contain some 120,000 clones, 95% to 98% of them singletons. Specimen: peripheral blood, collected after pregnancy. The clonotype originates from a female donor with multiple sclerosis, enrolled in a pregnancy study. The genes are TRBV18 and TRBJ1-1; 7 nucleotides line up with TRBD1. The chain's CDR3 is CASSSQTGFSAEAFF. Written as DNA, the CDR3 is TGTGCCAGCTCATCTCAGACAGGGTTTAGCGCTGAAGCTTTCTTT.